A single sample is the source of the 18 T cell receptor beta chains below, sequenced in a study of shared clonotypes between healthy human individuals. The method was immunoSEQ multiplex PCR; TCRdb's version includes in-frame clones alone and lacks a portion of them. This table has 1.5 million to 1.9 million clones, approximately 98% appearing once. Sequenced: naive CD4+ T cells sorted from blood. Subset specified: CD45RA+ positively selected. Receptor source: a man aged 25-45 years in good health.

The chain combines TRBV4-3 with TRBJ1-1; possible D gene TRBD1, 5 bases. Germline loops: CDR1 LGHNA, CDR2 YSLEER. There are 14 residues in the CDR3. Trimming removed 3 bases at V and 6 bases at J, with 14 bases between. CDR3 DNA: TGCGCCAGCAGCCAGCCCGGGACCGGAGCTGAAGCTTTCTTT. Its translation: CASSQPGTGAEAFF.

Worth noting for this clone: Other DNA sequences in the same sample also yield this CDR3. CDR3 sequence reads: CASSSGNTEAFF. Here the CDR3 DNA reads TGCGCCAGCAGCAGTGGAAACACTGAAGCTTTCTTT. The rearrangement uses TRBV5-1 and TRBJ1-1; D unresolved. With 4 bases removed from V and 2 bases from J, the gap between germline ends came to 6 bases. The CDR3 covers 12 residues. Germline V gene sequence: CDR1 SGHRS, CDR2 YFSETQ.

This chain links TRBV6-6 with TRBJ2-2; 10 nucleotides line up with TRBD1. V shed 6 bases and J 6 bases; nucleotides not matched to a gene: 4. The CDR3 extends over 14 amino acids. Germline lookup yields CDR1 MNHNY and CDR2 SVGAGI (reference sequence). CDR3 loop: CASRGTGDAGELFF. The CDR3 nucleotides read TGTGCCAGCAGGGGGACAGGGGACGCCGGGGAGCTGTTTTTT.

This sequence joins TRBV6-6 and TRBJ1-5; D gene ambiguous. The V gene lost 6 bases and the J gene lost 4 bases, with 10 bases spanning the gap. CDR3 length equals 13 residues. CDR1 MNHNY and CDR2 SVGAGI come from the germline V gene (reference sequence). CDR3 sequence: CASSQVGNQPQHF. The CDR3 nucleotides are TGTGCCAGCAGCCAAGTGGGGAATCAGCCCCAGCATTTT.

V gene TRBV5-6 combines with J gene TRBJ2-1; TRBD2 matches at 10 bases. CDR3 length equals 19 residues. The germline gives CDR1 SGHDT, CDR2 YYEEEE. V lost 0 bases and J lost 0; bases outside the gene matches: 9. The CDR3: CASSLERLAGAGSYNEQFF. DNA of the CDR3: TGTGCCAGCAGCTTGGAGAGGCTAGCGGGAGCTGGCTCCTACAATGAGCAGTTCTTC.

J is TRBJ1-3 and V is TRBV5-1; tentatively, D is TRBD1 (6 bases). CDR3 length: 16 residues. Trimming left V 0 bases short and J 4 bases short, with 14 bases between. Germline V lookup: CDR1 SGHRS, CDR2 YFSETQ. CDR3 coding DNA: TGCGCCAGCAGCTTGGTTTCAGGGGATCTGGGAAACACCATATATTTT. This translates into CASSLVSGDLGNTIYF.

The V gene is TRBV11-2, the J gene TRBJ1-1; D is undetermined. This CDR3 is built from 19 residues. The V gene lost 5 bases and the J gene lost 0 bases, with 25 bases spanning the gap. The germline V gene has CDR1 SGHAT and CDR2 FQNNGV. This chain's CDR3 is CASSHYGVGGRSMNTEAFF. CDR3 nucleotides: TGTGCCAGCAGCCATTACGGGGTGGGAGGTAGAAGCATGAACACTGAAGCTTTCTTT.

J is TRBJ2-1 and V is TRBV10-3; the match to TRBD2 covers 11 bases. V shed 6 bases, J shed 5 bases, and the junction held 9 bases outside the gene matches. CDR3 size: 16 residues. Germline CDR1 reads ENHRY; CDR2 reads SYGVKD. DNA for the CDR3: TGTGCCATCAGAGGTACCGGGACTAGCGGAAACAATGAGCAGTTCTTC. Protein product: CAIRGTGTSGNNEQFF.

This sequence joins TRBV6-4 and TRBJ2-3; TRBD2 agrees at 11 bases. The ends lost 4 bases at V and 4 bases at J; junction bases unmatched: 1. There are 14 residues in the CDR3. Germline CDR1 MRHNA, CDR2 SNTAGT. This chain's CDR3 is CASSVLAGADTQYF. The CDR3 nucleotides read TGTGCCAGCAGTGTACTAGCGGGAGCAGATACGCAGTATTTT.

This clone appeared a single time. The chain has TRBV5-6 and TRBJ2-1; D perhaps matches TRBD2 (7 bases). V was clipped by 4 bases and J by 7 bases, with 18 bases between them. Germline loops: CDR1 SGHDT, CDR2 YYEEEE. This CDR3 is 15 amino acids long. This CDR3 reads CASSPVGEGGNEQFF. The CDR3 nucleotides are TGTGCCAGCAGCCCCGTGGGTGAGGGGGGGAATGAGCAGTTCTTC. The full variable domain, with the rest looked up from reference TRBV5-6 and TRBJ2-1, is DAGVTQSPTHLIKTRGQQVTLRCSPKSGHDTVSWYQQALGQGPQFIFQYYEEEERQRGNFPDRFSGHQFPNYSSELNVNALLLGDSALYLCASSPVGEGGNEQFFGPGTRLTVL.

CDR3: CASSFLGLNDYEQYF. The CDR3 coding sequence is TGTGCCAGCAGCTTTCTAGGTTTGAATGACTACGAGCAGTACTTC. The rearrangement uses TRBV7-2 and TRBJ2-7, with unresolved D. The ends were cut back, 3 bases at V and 3 bases at J, with 15 bases in the middle. Germline V gene lookup returns CDR1 SGHTA and CDR2 FQGNSA. This CDR3 has 15 residues.

The chain uses TRBV2 and TRBJ1-3; D is possibly TRBD1 (5 bases). Trimming pared 9 bases from V and 5 bases from J, leaving 14 bases between. From germline, CDR1 is SNHLY and CDR2 FYNNEI. This CDR3 comprises 13 residues. As DNA, the CDR3 is TGTGCCAGGAAGACAGTGCCGAGAAACACCATATATTTT. As protein: CARKTVPRNTIYF. The full variable domain, in which reference TRBV2 and TRBJ1-3 provide the parts outside the CDR3, is EPEVTQTPSHQVTQMGQEVILRCVPISNHLYFYWYRQILGQKVEFLVSFYNNEISEKSEIFDDQFSVERPDGSNFTLKIRSTKLEDSAMYFCARKTVPRNTIYFGEGSWLTVV.

Of note for this clone: Other DNA sequences in the same sample also yield this CDR3. The genes are TRBV2 and TRBJ2-1; D call uncertain. CDR1 and CDR2 from the germline V gene are SNHLY and FYNNEI. Trimming shortened V by 4 bases and J by 9 bases, and 4 bases separated the two germline ends. The CDR3 totals 10 residues. As DNA, the CDR3 is TGTGCCAGCAGTGCGGGTGAGCAGTTCTTC. It translates to CASSAGEQFF.

This chain links TRBV4-1 with TRBJ1-1; D is unclear. The CDR3 has 11 residues. Per the germline V gene, CDR1 is MGHRA and CDR2 is YSYEKL. Trimming stripped 3 bases from V and 1 base from J, with 0 bases between. CDR3 sequence reads: CASSQNTEAFF. The CDR3 nucleotides read TGCGCCAGCAGCCAGAACACTGAAGCTTTCTTT.

The CDR3 DNA follows: TGTGCCAGCTCACCGGCTACTAGCGGGAGGGAGATATACAATGAGCAGTTCTTC. As protein: CASSPATSGREIYNEQFF. The rearrangement links TRBV18 to TRBJ2-1, with TRBD2 matching 13 bases. Germline V gene lookup returns CDR1 KGHSH and CDR2 LQKENI. This CDR3 spans 18 amino acids. V shed 3 bases, J shed 4 bases, and the junction held 9 bases outside the gene matches.

The chain links TRBV5-1 to TRBJ2-7; a weak D match, TRBD1 (9 bases). CDR1 SGHRS and CDR2 YFSETQ come from the germline V gene. Trimming took off 4 bases at V and 3 bases at J, with 20 bases between the two ends. The CDR3 is 16 amino acids. The CDR3 DNA is TGCGCCAGCAGCCAACAGGGGGCTCTAGCGGGCTACGAGCAGTACTTC. Translating it yields CASSQQGALAGYEQYF.

In regard to this clone: The sample carries other DNA sequences with the same CDR3. This sequence joins TRBV18 and TRBJ1-1; maybe TRBD1 (5 bases). The CDR3 totals 14 residues. Germline assignment: CDR1 KGHSH and CDR2 LQKENI. The V end was cut by 6 bases, the J end by 0 bases, with 11 bases between. CDR3 protein: CASSLTEMNTEAFF. The DNA for the CDR3 is TGTGCCAGCTCCCTGACAGAGATGAACACTGAAGCTTTCTTT.

J is TRBJ2-2 and V is TRBV7-2; TRBD1 might be the D (5 bases). CDR1 SGHTA and CDR2 FQGNSA come from the germline V gene. The V end lost 1 base, the J end lost 11 bases, and 20 bases lay between the germline ends. There are 16 residues in the CDR3. CDR3 nucleotides: TGTGCCAGCAGCTTAGGCGACGTGAGGACAAACGGAGAGCTGTTTTTT. As protein: CASSLGDVRTNGELFF.